This T cell receptor (beta chain) was identified in a study of OX40 agonist ivuxolimab in advanced cancers. Background on the study: Prior checkpoint blockade (anti-PD-1, anti-PD-L1 or anti-CTLA-4) was permitted; roughly 40% had it. Partial responses occurred in Three dose-escalation patients, one with hepatocellular carcinoma and two with cutaneous melanoma.

The ends lost 5 bases at V and 6 bases at J; junction bases unmatched: 6. This CDR3 has 14 amino acids. Germline CDR1 reads SGHKS; CDR2 reads YYEKEE (reference sequence). About this clone itself: Its antigen is as yet unknown.

Regarding the study as a whole: The antigen specificity of the peripheral T cells (those that were expanded) was not determined. Clonal expansion from baseline to week 6 occurred in both CD4+ and CD8+ T cells.

Libraries were prepared by immunoSEQ multiplex PCR; TCRdb keeps only in-frame clonotypes and omits some of them. The data show 13,000 or so clones, with about 85% seen just once and roughly a fifth held by the top ten. The clonotype comes from an adult with an advanced solid tumor such as melanoma, head and neck, liver or kidney cancer. Source: CD4+ or CD8+ T cells sorted from blood, taken in a trial of the OX40 agonist ivuxolimab. The chain joins TRBV5-5 to TRBJ1-5; 9 bases are shared with TRBD1. CDR3 in DNA: TGTGCCAGCAGTGCCGGGACAGGGAGTCAGCCCCAGCATTTT. Protein sequence: CASSAGTGSQPQHF. Combining the CDR3 with reference TRBV5-5 and TRBJ1-5 gives the whole variable domain DAGVTQSPTHLIKTRGQQVTLRCSPISGHKSVSWYQQVLGQGPQFIFQYYEKEERGRGNFPDRFSARQFPNYSSELNVNALLLGDSALYLCASSAGTGSQPQHFGDGTRLSIL.